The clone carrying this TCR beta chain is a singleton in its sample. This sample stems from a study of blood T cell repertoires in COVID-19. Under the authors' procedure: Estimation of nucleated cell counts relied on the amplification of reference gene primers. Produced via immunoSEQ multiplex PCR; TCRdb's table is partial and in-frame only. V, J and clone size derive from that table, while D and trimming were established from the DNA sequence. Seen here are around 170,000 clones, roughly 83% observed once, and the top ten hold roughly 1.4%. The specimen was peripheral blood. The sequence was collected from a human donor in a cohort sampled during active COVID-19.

The CDR3 sequence: CASSDSGQVISGANVLTF. The CDR3 bases are TGTGCCAGCAGTGACTCGGGACAGGTTATCTCTGGGGCCAACGTCCTGACTTTC. The chain has TRBV6-4 and TRBJ2-6; TRBD1 matches at 8 bases. The germline CDR1 and CDR2 sequences are MRHNA and SNTAGT. The CDR3 sequence is 18 residues long. Trimming at V came to 0 bases and at J to 0 bases, leaving 4 bases not matched to a gene.